A single sample is the source of the 17 T cell receptor beta chains below, sequenced in a study of T cells in Graves' hyperthyroidism and ophthalmopathy (dated by TCRdb to the late 2010s). The method was multiplex PCR. TCRdb lists the instrument as Illumina HiSeq 2000. The TCR beta CDR3 regions were amplified from RNA transcripts. A first-round RT-PCR of the TCR CDR3 used the HTBI primer set with the Qiagen OneStep RT-PCR kit. TCRdb reprocessing: public reads trimmed at Q25 with fastp, clones called with MiXCR, in-frame beta chains kept. Every CDR3 protein is listed once, alongside the most common genes and DNA of its rows. The sample table records more than 600,000 distinct CDR3 sequences; about a sixth of these occur just once. Jointly, the top ten make up about 8.4% of the sample. The sequenced sample consisted of blood. These receptors were collected from a man between 18 and 35 years old with Graves' hyperthyroidism.

As to this clonotype: This may be a read error: a much more frequent sequence differs by one nucleotide. The V call is TRBV7-9, the J call TRBJ2-7, with 8 bases aligning to TRBD2. Germline CDR1 is SEHNR and CDR2 is FQNEAQ (reference sequence). This CDR3 spans 16 amino acids. The CDR3 bases are TGTGCCAGCAGCTTAGGCCCCGGGACTAGTATCTACGAGCGGTACTTC. This translates into CASSLGPGTSIYERYF.

This clonotype appeared a few times. V and J are TRBV10-3 and TRBJ1-5, with 8 bases aligning to TRBD1. With 3 bases clipped from V and 1 base from J, the junction kept 5 bases outside the gene matches. The CDR3 runs 16 residues. Germline V CDR1 and CDR2: ENHRY, SYGVKD. CDR3: CAISETGGMSNQPQHF. In nucleotides, the CDR3 is TGTGCCATCAGTGAAACAGGGGGTATGAGCAATCAGCCCCAGCATTTT.

This clonotype occurred many times. One junction end disagrees with the germline gene, perhaps due to a read error. This rearrangement joins TRBV28 to TRBJ1-5; D is unclear. The germline gives CDR1 MDHEN, CDR2 SYDVKM. This CDR3 spans 10 amino acids. In DNA, the CDR3 is TGTGCCAGCAGCAAGCAGCCCCAGCATTTT. Its protein product is CASSKQPQHF.

The chain has TRBV6-6 and TRBJ1-3; D is unclear. CDR1 and CDR2 from the germline V gene are MNHNY and SVGAGI (reference sequence). The CDR3 runs to 15 residues. V shed 0 bases and J shed 2 bases, with 8 bases lying between them. CDR3 region: CASSYSPRPGNTIYF. CDR3 bases: TGTGCCAGCAGTTACTCCCCCAGGCCTGGAAACACCATATATTTT.

This clonotype was seen a handful of times. The chain uses TRBV25-1 and TRBJ1-4; possibly TRBD1 for D (6 bases). V lost 7 bases, J lost 8 bases, and 11 bases lay in between. This CDR3 region has 12 residues. CDR1 MGHDK and CDR2 SYGVNS come from the germline V gene. The CDR3 DNA reads TGTGCCAGCAACAGGGTCTGGGAAAAACTGTTTTTT. Amino acids: CASNRVWEKLFF.

This sequence joins TRBV19 and TRBJ1-2; TRBD1 agrees at 9 bases. Germline CDR1 and CDR2: LNHDA and SQIVND (reference sequence). The CDR3 runs 14 residues. The V gene end was trimmed by 7 bases and the J gene end by 3 bases; junction bases not matched to a gene: 6. DNA for the CDR3: TGTGCCAGTACTCCCGGGACAGGGTACTATGGCTACACCTTC. Translated, it gives CASTPGTGYYGYTF.

The V gene is TRBV9, the J gene TRBJ2-3; possibly TRBD2 for D (6 bases). Trimming took off 0 bases at V and 8 bases at J, with 13 bases between the two ends. The V gene's germline CDR1 is SGDLS and CDR2 YYNGEE. The CDR3 sequence is 14 residues long. DNA for the CDR3: TGTGCCAGCAGCGTAGATCGGGAGTTAGGTACGCAGTATTTT. Protein sequence: CASSVDRELGTQYF.

This clonotype was found a few times. J is TRBJ1-4 and V is TRBV20-1, with TRBD1 as a possible D gene (6 bases). Germline V lookup: CDR1 DFQATT, CDR2 SNEGSKA (reference sequence). The CDR3 length is 14 residues. The germline V and J ends were trimmed by 6 bases and 7 bases, with 18 bases remaining between them. The CDR3: CSAQEGTSLEKLFF. In DNA, the CDR3 is TGCAGTGCCCAAGAGGGGACAAGTCTTGAAAAACTGTTTTTT.

At least ten counts were recorded for this clonotype. The rearrangement uses TRBV2 and TRBJ1-1, with D possibly TRBD1 on 6 matching bases. CDR3 size: 14 residues. V was trimmed by 6 bases and J by 5 bases, leaving 16 bases between them. Germline loops: CDR1 SNHLY, CDR2 FYNNEI. For the CDR3, the DNA is TGTGCCAGCAGGGCTCGACAGGAAGCGACTGAAGCTTTCTTT. This sequence encodes CASRARQEATEAFF.

This clonotype was seen only a few times. V usage is TRBV28 and J usage is TRBJ2-4; the D is unclear. The CDR3 is 12 amino acids. V gave up 4 bases and J gave up 6 bases, with 7 bases separating them. Germline V gene sequence: CDR1 MDHEN, CDR2 SYDVKM. This CDR3 is CASSSEANIQYF. CDR3 bases: TGTGCCAGCAGTTCCGAAGCAAACATTCAGTACTTC.

Ten or more counts support this clonotype. This chain joins TRBV20-1 and TRBJ1-4; D perhaps matches TRBD1 (5 bases). CDR1 and CDR2 (germline): DFQATT, SNEGSKA (reference sequence). This CDR3 region has 13 residues. The V gene lost 7 bases and the J gene lost 8 bases, with 17 bases spanning the gap. The CDR3 loop is CSVPGGEREKLFF. The DNA of the CDR3 is TGCAGTGTCCCTGGGGGGGAGAGGGAAAAACTGTTTTTT.

This clonotype was recorded many times. The CDR3 is CASSRGTFYEQYF. CDR3 coding DNA: TGCGCCAGCAGCCGCGGGACCTTCTACGAGCAGTACTTC. The chain is built from TRBV5-1 and TRBJ2-7, with a tentative D call TRBD2 (6 bases). The CDR3 has 13 residues. V lost 4 bases to trimming and J lost 3 bases, with 11 bases between them. Per the germline V gene, CDR1 is SGHRS and CDR2 is YFSETQ. The full variable domain, in which reference TRBV5-1 and TRBJ2-7 provide the parts outside the CDR3, is KAGVTQTPRYLIKTRGQQVTLSCSPISGHRSVSWYQQTPGQGLQFLFEYFSETQRNKGNFPGRFSGRQFSNSRSEMNVSTLELGDSALYLCASSRGTFYEQYFGPGTRLTVT.

This clonotype was seen more than once but under ten times. The chain is built from TRBV6-1 and TRBJ2-7, with 11 bases fitting TRBD1. J gave up 4 bases and V 10 bases, and 6 bases lay outside the gene matches. The CDR3 length is 13 residues. Germline V gene lookup returns CDR1 MNHNS and CDR2 SASEGT. The CDR3 bases are TGTGCCACCGCCGGGACAGGGGGGTACGAGCAGTACTTC. Translating it yields CATAGTGGYEQYF.

This clonotype was recorded a few times. The rearrangement links TRBV5-1 to TRBJ2-3; D may be TRBD2 (5 bases). V was cut by 4 bases and J by 5 bases, with 14 bases left in between. The CDR3 loop spans 14 amino acids. CDR1 is SGHRS, CDR2 YFSETQ, per germline. The CDR3 sequence is CASSGGLPLDTQYF. CDR3 coding DNA: TGCGCCAGCAGCGGCGGACTCCCCTTAGATACGCAGTATTTT.

This clonotype appeared many times. The V and J genes are TRBV12-3 or TRBV12-4 and TRBJ2-3; D possibly corresponds to TRBD2 (7 bases). CDR3 length: 16 amino acids. V dropped 6 bases and J dropped 6 bases, with 22 bases sitting between them. The DNA of the CDR3 is TGTGCCAGCAGCCCCCGGGGGGCGGGGGTCGGGGATACGCAGTATTTT. Amino acid sequence: CASSPRGAGVGDTQYF.

The table lists this clonotype with a few counts. One junction end does not reproduce the germline sequence, and a read error may be involved. This chain uses TRBV7-2 with TRBJ2-7; D gene unclear. Germline-derived CDR1 and CDR2 are SGHTA and FQGNSA. CDR3 size: 12 residues. CDR3 in amino acids: CASSLAQYGQYF. CDR3 DNA sequence: TGTGCCAGCAGCTTAGCCCAGTACGGGCAGTACTTC.

This clonotype has ten or more counts. This rearrangement joins TRBV28 to TRBJ2-7; TRBD2 matches 9 bases. Germline V gene sequence: CDR1 MDHEN, CDR2 SYDVKM. This CDR3 has 14 amino acids. The V and J ends lost 2 bases and 5 bases, in that order; junction bases with no gene match: 4. The CDR3 protein is CASSLLAGSDEQYF. In nucleotides, the CDR3 is TGTGCCAGCAGTTTACTAGCGGGATCGGACGAGCAGTACTTC.